These 16 T cell receptor beta chains were sequenced from one sample in a study of T cell responses to AZD1222 COVID-19 vaccine. TCRdb keeps only in-frame clones here, not all; method: immunoSEQ multiplex PCR. Here the sample spans approximately 150,000 clones, 90% being singletons. The sequences come from peripheral blood, collected on day 0 of AZD1222 vaccination. All receptors come from an adult in good health.

The CDR3 loop is CAWSVHRDQPQHF. The DNA for the CDR3 is TGTGCCTGGAGTGTACACAGGGACCAGCCCCAGCATTTT. The V and J genes are TRBV30 and TRBJ1-5; D might be TRBD1 (6 bases). CDR1 and CDR2 (germline): GTSNPN, SVGIG (reference sequence). V lost 0 bases and J 7 bases, leaving 10 bases between the germline ends. This CDR3 contains 13 residues. The variable domain in full, completed from reference TRBV30 and TRBJ1-5, reads SQTIHQWPATLVQPVGSPLSLECTVEGTSNPNLYWYRQAAGRGLQLLFYSVGIGQISSEVPQNLSASRPQDRQFILSSKKLLLSDSGFYLCAWSVHRDQPQHFGDGTRLSIL.

The gene calls are TRBV5-5 and TRBJ1-1, with D uncertain. Trimming took off 1 base at V and 4 bases at J, with 20 bases between the two ends. The CDR3 has 17 residues. Germline-derived CDR1 and CDR2 are SGHKS and YYEKEE (reference sequence). The CDR3 sequence is CASSLRATTGPLTEAFF. The CDR3 nucleotides read TGTGCCAGCAGCTTGCGGGCGACGACCGGACCTCTCACTGAAGCTTTCTTT.

This chain's CDR3 is CASKNTGGAFF. The CDR3 DNA sequence: TGTGCCAGCAAAAATACAGGGGGAGCTTTCTTT. The chain carries TRBV6-5 and TRBJ1-1; the match to TRBD1 covers 8 bases. V shed 7 bases and J 10 bases; nucleotides not matched to a gene: 5. Germline CDR1 reads MNHEY; CDR2 reads SVGAGI. The CDR3 extends over 11 amino acids.

The gene calls are TRBV7-2 and TRBJ1-5; TRBD1 is a possible D gene (6 bases). V was clipped by 4 bases and J by 5 bases, with 15 bases between them. Germline loops: CDR1 SGHTA, CDR2 FQGNSA. The CDR3 length is 15 residues. The DNA for the CDR3 is TGTGCCAGCAGCTCGACACGGGGGGCATATCAGCCCCAGCATTTT. Translating it yields CASSSTRGAYQPQHF.

This clone occurred once. V is TRBV5-6 and J is TRBJ1-1; D possibly corresponds to TRBD1 (5 bases). The germline CDR1 and CDR2 sequences are SGHDT and YYEEEE. V lost 0 bases, J lost 0 bases, and 15 bases lay in between. This CDR3 spans 17 amino acids. This CDR3 is CASSLAGQGLLNTEAFF. CDR3 DNA sequence: TGTGCCAGCAGCTTGGCGGGTCAGGGACTTTTGAACACTGAAGCTTTCTTT.

This clone was observed a few times. J is TRBJ2-5 and V is TRBV7-9; D is unresolved. Per the germline V gene, CDR1 is SEHNR and CDR2 is FQNEAQ (reference sequence). With 1 base removed from V and 5 bases from J, the gap between germline ends came to 14 bases. The length of the CDR3 is 15 residues. The CDR3 here is CASSLVLGDSETQYF. The CDR3 DNA reads as TGTGCCAGCAGCTTAGTACTTGGTGATTCGGAGACCCAGTACTTC. The whole variable domain, filled in from reference TRBV7-9 and TRBJ2-5, reads DTGVSQNPRHKITKRGQNVTFRCDPISEHNRLYWYRQTLGQGPEFLTYFQNEAQLEKSRLLSDRFSAERPKGSFSTLEIQRTEQGDSAMYLCASSLVLGDSETQYFGPGTRLLVL.

The chain recombines TRBV9 with TRBJ1-1, with 7 bases fitting TRBD1. The trim removed 4 bases at V and 6 bases at J, leaving 9 bases unmatched. Germline values: CDR1 SGDLS, CDR2 YYNGEE. The CDR3 is 14 amino acids. Here the CDR3 reads CASSPRQGVSEAFF. Written as DNA, the CDR3 is TGTGCCAGCAGCCCACGACAGGGAGTCTCTGAAGCTTTCTTT.

The chain joins TRBV15 to TRBJ2-7, with D perhaps matching TRBD1 (6 bases). The CDR3 consists of 14 residues. V was cut by 1 base and J by 3 bases, with 10 bases left in between. Germline V lookup: CDR1 LNHNV, CDR2 YYDKDF (reference sequence). CDR3 coding DNA: TGTGCCACCAGCAGAGGGGACAAGAACTACGAGCAGTACTTC. This sequence encodes CATSRGDKNYEQYF.

The chain carries TRBV9 and TRBJ2-3, with D possibly TRBD2 on 6 matching bases. Trimming removed 0 bases from V and 9 bases from J, with 8 bases in between. This CDR3 has 12 residues. Germline V gives CDR1 SGDLS, CDR2 YYNGEE. The CDR3 DNA sequence: TGTGCCAGCAGCGTAGAGGAGGGGACGCAGTATTTT. Its translation is CASSVEEGTQYF.

The chain is built from TRBV19 and TRBJ1-3; D unclear. Germline V CDR1 and CDR2: LNHDA, SQIVND (reference sequence). V was trimmed by 5 bases and J by 2 bases, leaving 16 bases between them. The CDR3 sequence is 16 residues long. The CDR3 reads CASSDSDLPPGNTIYF. CDR3 DNA: TGTGCCAGTAGTGACTCGGACTTACCCCCTGGAAACACCATATATTTT.

The chain links TRBV6-5 to TRBJ2-4; 7 nucleotides line up with TRBD2. Germline CDR1 and CDR2: MNHEY and SVGAGI. This CDR3 region has 13 residues. V dropped 6 bases and J dropped 9; count of bases not matched to a gene: 8. The CDR3 protein is CASRLGWGGIQYF. CDR3 sequence (DNA): TGTGCCAGCAGGCTAGGGTGGGGGGGCATTCAGTACTTC.

The J gene is TRBJ1-2, the V gene TRBV2; 11 nucleotides align to TRBD1. CDR3 length equals 11 residues. CDR1 and CDR2 (germline): SNHLY, FYNNEI. V dropped 8 bases and J dropped 12; count of bases not matched to a gene: 5. The CDR3: CASEPGQGDTF. CDR3 sequence (DNA): TGTGCCAGCGAGCCGGGACAGGGGGACACCTTC. The entire variable domain, with the rest obtained from reference TRBV2 and TRBJ1-2, is as follows: EPEVTQTPSHQVTQMGQEVILRCVPISNHLYFYWYRQILGQKVEFLVSFYNNEISEKSEIFDDQFSVERPDGSNFTLKIRSTKLEDSAMYFCASEPGQGDTFGSGTRLTVV.

DNA for the CDR3: TGTGCCAGCAGCTTAGCTAGACGGAATGAAAAACTGTTTTTT. Its translation is CASSLARRNEKLFF. The chain links TRBV7-2 to TRBJ1-4; no definite D call. Trimming removed 0 bases from V and 5 bases from J, with 7 bases in between. The CDR3 is 14 residues long. The V gene's germline CDR1 is SGHTA and CDR2 FQGNSA.

V usage is TRBV7-2 and J usage is TRBJ2-1, with 9 bases identical to TRBD1. Germline CDR1 and CDR2: SGHTA and FQGNSA. CDR3 length: 13 residues. J was trimmed by 10 bases and V by 6 bases; bases with no gene match: 7. The CDR3 loop is CASRSQGAGEQFF. CDR3 nucleotides: TGTGCCAGCAGGTCACAGGGGGCAGGGGAGCAGTTCTTC.

V is TRBV27 and J is TRBJ1-5; D unclear. Germline V gene lookup returns CDR1 MNHEY and CDR2 SMNVEV (reference sequence). Trimming took 3 bases from V and 1 from J, leaving 7 bases between them. CDR3 length equals 14 residues. The CDR3 spells CASSFAGSNQPQHF. As DNA, the CDR3 is TGTGCCAGCAGTTTTGCGGGGAGCAATCAGCCCCAGCATTTT.

The rearrangement uses TRBV4-3 and TRBJ2-5, with D perhaps matching TRBD2 (6 bases). This CDR3 is built from 13 residues. V was trimmed by 3 bases and J by 7 bases, leaving 12 bases between them. CDR1 and CDR2 (germline): LGHNA, YSLEER. The CDR3 nucleotides read TGCGCCAGCAGCCAGAACCCCGGGGGGACCCAGTACTTC. Its translation is CASSQNPGGTQYF.